This entry describes one T cell receptor (beta chain). What it binds is unknown. This sample is drawn from a study of early stage breast cancer tumors. In the study overall: Average read coverage per sample was roughly 10-fold.

The CDR3 runs 12 residues. Germline-derived CDR1 and CDR2 are MNHNY and SVGAGI (reference sequence). Trimming took 6 bases from V and 9 from J, leaving 12 bases between them. Blood replicates held 0.5 ug DNA, tumor or normal breast roughly 1.5 ug, two each. Generated by immunoSEQ multiplex PCR, the TCRdb table keeps only in-frame clones and is missing some. Here the sample spans 60,000 to 80,000 clones, 70% to 85% being singletons. The study, taken as a whole, reports: Tumors had roughly 2.3-fold higher T cell density and higher clonality than adjacent normal breast tissue. Commonly generated sequences made up most enriched TCRB sequences shared between patients.

This clonotype was obtained from a person aged 55 to 75 with breast cancer. V gene TRBV6-6 combines with J gene TRBJ2-1; D uncertain. The sample taken for sequencing was blood. CDR3 sequence: CASSEIPSEQFF. The CDR3 DNA sequence: TGTGCCAGCAGCGAGATCCCGAGTGAGCAGTTCTTC.